This T cell receptor (beta chain) was documented in a study of low-dose radiotherapy and immunotherapy resistance in tumors. Study overall: Cohort 1 was given 0.5 Gy fractions every 2 weeks, 6.5 Gy in total. Cyclophosphamide went in intravenously at 200 mg/m2 every two weeks, one day before radiation and immunotherapy.

Time point of the sample: before trial treatment. Treatment combined nivolumab, ipilimumab, aspirin, low-dose cyclophosphamide and low-dose radiotherapy in a dose-escalation trial. Gene-specific TRAV and TRBV primers were used for first-strand cDNA, covering alpha and beta chains. Amplification of TCRs used a constant-region primer and V-primer adapter for roughly 22 PCR cycles. In TCRdb, the reads were re-called with MiXCR into one record per CDR3 protein. This sample has about 82,000 distinct CDR3 sequences; 18% occur once, and the top ten carry roughly 6%. Germline V gene lookup returns CDR1 DFQATT and CDR2 SNEGSKA (reference sequence). The CDR3 runs to 13 residues. V gave up 6 bases and J gave up 4 bases, with 13 bases separating them. This clonotype was counted ten times or more.

The chain joins TRBV20-1 to TRBJ2-1, with a possible D match to TRBD1 (6 bases). The TCR comes from a male donor with prostate cancer. The material sequenced was PBMCs, taken before treatment. CDR3 sequence: CSASRTDYNEQFF. The CDR3 coding sequence is TGCAGTGCCAGTCGGACAGATTACAATGAGCAGTTCTTC.